These T cell receptor beta chains were read from a single sample in a study of cytomegalovirus exposure and HLA in healthy donors. Profiled with immunoSEQ multiplex PCR; TCRdb holds only in-frame clones, not every one. The table shows about 64,000 clones, with less than 90% occurring only once. Sequenced sample: PBMCs. The receptor source for this set is a female donor in good health and CMV-seronegative. Each CDR3 is given with its conserved first and last residue.

TRBV7-3	TRBJ2-1	CASSLKGLAGGRVNEQFF
TRBV11-3	TRBJ2-1	CASSPGTGGGNEQFF
TRBV7-2	TRBJ2-7	CASSLGHHSYEQYF
TRBV28	TRBJ1-1	CASSPRGQNTEAFF
TRBV18	TRBJ2-7	CASSLANQGDEQYF
TRBV11-3	TRBJ2-7	CASSLGGSYEQYF
TRBV30	TRBJ1-3	CAWSAGNTIYF
TRBV7-9	TRBJ1-1	CASSLVGGGTEAFF
TRBV14	TRBJ2-7	CASSQYATRVYF
TRBV28	TRBJ2-1	CASRPLLAGGTHNEQFF
TRBV5-6	TRBJ1-5	CASSSDGGYSNQPQHF
TRBV7-9	TRBJ2-7	CASSAWTGRTYEQYF
TRBV10-3	TRBJ2-1	CAISEASGKVNEQFF
TRBV18	TRBJ1-2	CASSGTGGDYGYTF
TRBV6-1	TRBJ1-1	CASTGEFNTEAFF
TRBV19	TRBJ2-2	CASSLLPGSPKNTGELFF
TRBV5-8	TRBJ2-5	CASSLQGVQETQYF
TRBV9	TRBJ2-3	CASSTASHTSGITDTQYF
TRBV6-1	TRBJ1-1	CASSDDRGLNTEAFF
TRBV9	TRBJ2-1	CASSVGIEYHEQFF
TRBV6-6	TRBJ1-5	CASTQGAAQPQHF
TRBV5-4	TRBJ2-1	CASSPRTSLRYNEQFF
TRBV7-9	TRBJ1-2	CASSFFPGGDEGYTF
TRBV19	TRBJ2-7	CASSTRLAGRSYEQYF
TRBV9	TRBJ2-3	CASSGRGRRTSGNPSDTQYF
TRBV7-2	TRBJ2-5	CASSPGLAGRETQYF
TRBV7-3	TRBJ2-3	CASSLETGASTDTQYF
TRBV7-3	TRBJ1-6	CASSLRGGENSPLHF
TRBV11-2	TRBJ1-2	CASSLGQSPNYGYTF
TRBV9	TRBJ1-6	CASSPTAGVESPLHF
TRBV19	TRBJ2-2	CASSMASGSWYTGELFF
TRBV5-5	TRBJ2-3	CASSLVQGADTQYF
TRBV19	TRBJ2-1	CASSTYHREPEQFF
TRBV6-6	TRBJ2-1	CASSPTSGKRHEQFF
TRBV29-1	TRBJ2-7	CSVTTGGSVGEQYF
TRBV27	TRBJ1-2	CASSSRGVANYGYTF
TRBV6-1	TRBJ2-1	CASSEAAVSKYNEQFF
TRBV30	TRBJ2-5	CAWSGFGGSQETQYF
TRBV7-8	TRBJ2-3	CASSLWIRGITDTQYF
TRBV5-8	TRBJ2-1	CAITGQEYNEQFF
TRBV2	TRBJ2-5	CASTQGASYQETQYF
TRBV7-2	TRBJ1-5	CASSLVTVGQPQHF
TRBV15	TRBJ1-3	CATSRVQASSGNTIYF
TRBV6-5	TRBJ1-2	CASSQTNYGYTF
TRBV4-2	TRBJ1-1	CASSQANRNTEAFF
TRBV9	TRBJ1-6	CASRRTGEVNSPLHF
TRBV19	TRBJ2-1	CASRHGQREGRYNEQFF
TRBV2	TRBJ1-2	CASSADRNGYTF
TRBV5-1	TRBJ2-7	CASSWGTGGADEQYF
TRBV6-6	TRBJ1-4	CASSYRTPRTGEKLFF
TRBV2	TRBJ2-7	CASSQTEALYEQYF
TRBV15	TRBJ1-3	CATSRTGSGNTIYF
TRBV5-1	TRBJ1-1	CASSIAGQMNTEAFF
TRBV30	TRBJ2-5	CAWGQGVRETQYF
TRBV30	TRBJ1-1	CAWTGENEAFF
TRBV6-1	TRBJ1-6	CASGAYRTGGNSPLHF
TRBV9	TRBJ1-3	CASSGGQGTGNTIYF
TRBV29-1	TRBJ2-1	CSVEGAVGLLYNEQFF
TRBV7-9	TRBJ2-2	CSSSFMGLAGSGELFF
TRBV18	TRBJ2-3	CASSPLNSGVTDTQYF